This T cell receptor (beta chain) derives from a study of PD-1 blockade in mismatch repair-deficient tumors. Study background: All were previously treated, progressing patients with some twelve mismatch repair-deficient cancer types.

Measured with immunoSEQ multiplex PCR; TCRdb has only the in-frame clones, and not every one. The table includes about 84,000 clones, over 75% detected once. Whole-study results and caveats: Rapid post-treatment expansion, then contraction, generally preceding radiologic response, marked tumor-resident clones.

All patients were mismatch repair deficient, assessed by either PCR or immunohistochemistry. The sample holds a few counts of this clone. Antigen: not known. V lost 2 bases and J lost 7, with 12 bases in between. Germline CDR1 is MNHEY and CDR2 is SVGAGI. The length of the CDR3 is 13 residues. The chain has TRBV6-5 and TRBJ2-7; no firm D call. The TCR comes from an adult with mismatch repair-deficient cancer. The starting material was peripheral blood, obtained 12 weeks after starting pembrolizumab. This CDR3 is CASSYPPPGEQYF. CDR3 sequence (DNA): TGTGCCAGCAGTTACCCCCCACCTGGGGAGCAGTACTTC.